This entry lists 25 T cell receptor beta chains sequenced from one sample in a study of blood T cell repertoires in COVID-19. Sequencing was performed with immunoSEQ multiplex PCR; in TCRdb, only in-frame clones are kept and a portion is missing. The sample yields roughly 78,000 clones, around 89% seen once. The material sequenced was peripheral blood. These TCRs come from a man between 60 and 75 years old with acute or convalescent COVID-19.

To note about this clone: Germline is not matched at one junction end, which may reflect a read error. Other DNA sequences in this sample translate to the same CDR3. The rearrangement uses TRBV27 and TRBJ1-2, with TRBD1 matching 12 bases. The germline V gene encodes CDR1 MNHEY and CDR2 SMNVEV (reference sequence). This CDR3 comprises 17 residues. The CDR3 DNA reads TGTGCTAGCAGTTCGGGACAGGGGGCGCGGGGATACTATGGCTACACCTTC. It encodes CASSSGQGARGYYGYTF.

The chain joins TRBV9 to TRBJ2-7; a weak D match, TRBD2 (6 bases). Between the trimmed V and J ends, which lost 3 bases and 6 bases, there was a span of 16 bases. This CDR3 comprises 14 residues. CDR1 is SGDLS, CDR2 YYNGEE, per germline. The CDR3 DNA is TGTGCCAGCAGCGCAAACATCCTTAGCGGCGAGCAGTACTTC. It encodes CASSANILSGEQYF.

This clone has just one count. The CDR3 bases are TGTGCCAGCATAGGCAGGGGGAACACCGGGGAGCTGTTTTTT. It is translated as CASIGRGNTGELFF. The gene calls are TRBV2 and TRBJ2-2; D may be TRBD1 (6 bases). The germline CDR1 and CDR2 sequences are SNHLY and FYNNEI. V dropped 7 bases and J dropped 1 base, with 10 bases sitting between them. The CDR3 runs to 14 residues.

The rearrangement uses TRBV10-1 and TRBJ2-2, with 10 bases aligning to TRBD1. J lost 4 bases, V lost 4 bases, and 3 bases had no gene match. The CDR3 is 15 amino acids. Per the germline V gene, CDR1 is WNHNN and CDR2 is SYGVQD (reference sequence). The DNA for the CDR3 is TGCGCCAGCAGTGGAGGGGACAGGGGCACCGGGGAGCTGTTTTTT. Residues: CASSGGDRGTGELFF.

The chain has TRBV7-3 and TRBJ1-1; D unclear. V lost 4 bases and J 1 base, leaving 13 bases between the germline ends. Germline CDR1 reads SGHTA; CDR2 reads FQGTGA. This CDR3 is 15 amino acids long. CDR3 region: CASSSSAGRNTEAFF. The CDR3, as DNA: TGTGCCAGCAGCTCTTCGGCGGGCAGGAACACTGAAGCTTTCTTT.

The chain has TRBV5-5 and TRBJ1-2, with D possibly being TRBD1 (5 bases). Germline CDR1 reads SGHKS; CDR2 reads YYEKEE (reference sequence). Deletions cut 2 bases from V and 4 bases from J, with 9 bases between. The CDR3 extends over 13 amino acids. For the CDR3, the DNA is TGTGCCAGCAGCTTCGACAGCATCTATGGCTACACCTTC. Translation gives CASSFDSIYGYTF.

The chain uses TRBV7-8 and TRBJ2-5; weak D call: TRBD1 (5 bases). The CDR3 sequence is 14 residues long. The V gene's germline CDR1 is SGHVS and CDR2 FQNEAQ. Trimming stripped 6 bases from V and 4 bases from J, with 15 bases between. CDR3 region: CASSSLRGAETQYF. The CDR3 nucleotides read TGTGCCAGCAGTTCATTAAGGGGCGCAGAGACCCAGTACTTC.

This clone appeared a single time. The chain links TRBV5-1 to TRBJ2-3, with D maybe TRBD2 (5 bases). Germline V gives CDR1 SGHRS, CDR2 YFSETQ. This CDR3 comprises 14 residues. V was clipped by 0 bases and J by 6 bases, with 11 bases between them. In DNA, the CDR3 is TGCGCCAGCAGCTTGGGAGGGCCTGGGGATACGCAGTATTTT. It is translated as CASSLGGPGDTQYF. The full variable domain, rest sourced from reference TRBV5-1 and TRBJ2-3, is KAGVTQTPRYLIKTRGQQVTLSCSPISGHRSVSWYQQTPGQGLQFLFEYFSETQRNKGNFPGRFSGRQFSNSRSEMNVSTLELGDSALYLCASSLGGPGDTQYFGPGTRLTVL.

This clone appeared once. The gene calls are TRBV6-8 and TRBJ1-5, with D perhaps matching TRBD1 (6 bases). V was trimmed by 8 bases and J by 7 bases, leaving 18 bases between them. The CDR3 is 14 residues long. From germline, CDR1 is MNHGY and CDR2 SAAAGT. The CDR3 region is CASDKNREKQPQHF. CDR3 bases: TGTGCCAGCGATAAGAACAGGGAAAAGCAGCCCCAGCATTTT.

The chain employs TRBV12-3 or TRBV12-4 and TRBJ1-1, with D maybe TRBD1 (6 bases). V was pared by 5 bases and J by 11 bases, with 15 bases between. CDR3 length: 12 residues. This chain's CDR3 is CASSLQTGHAFF. The CDR3, as DNA: TGTGCCAGCAGTCTACAGACAGGCCACGCTTTCTTT.

In nucleotides, the CDR3 is TGTGCCAGCAGCGTACCGCGGGGAAACCCCGGGGAGCTGTTTTTT. Translated: CASSVPRGNPGELFF. This rearrangement joins TRBV11-2 to TRBJ2-2; weak D call: TRBD2 (6 bases). Germline V lookup: CDR1 SGHAT, CDR2 FQNNGV. The CDR3 spans 15 residues. V was trimmed by 5 bases and J by 6 bases, leaving 16 bases between them.

The chain links TRBV2 to TRBJ2-3; 11 positions match TRBD2. The ends lost 6 bases at V and 4 bases at J; junction bases unmatched: 6. CDR1 is SNHLY, CDR2 FYNNEI, per germline. The CDR3 spans 15 residues. CDR3 sequence: CASRETSGESDTQYF. CDR3 DNA: TGTGCCAGCAGAGAGACTAGCGGGGAGTCAGATACGCAGTATTTT. The full variable domain, completed using reference TRBV2 and TRBJ2-3, is EPEVTQTPSHQVTQMGQEVILRCVPISNHLYFYWYRQILGQKVEFLVSFYNNEISEKSEIFDDQFSVERPDGSNFTLKIRSTKLEDSAMYFCASRETSGESDTQYFGPGTRLTVL.

This clone was counted a single time. This sequence joins TRBV30 and TRBJ1-1; perhaps TRBD1 as D (6 bases). The CDR3 has 13 residues. CDR1 GTSNPN and CDR2 SVGIG come from the germline V gene (reference sequence). Trimming pared 7 bases from V and 7 bases from J, leaving 19 bases between. CDR3 DNA sequence: TGTGCCTACGGGGTGGGGGCTCAGAGTGAAGCTTTCTTT. Translation: CAYGVGAQSEAFF.

The chain is built from TRBV6-5 and TRBJ1-1; maybe TRBD1 (6 bases). The CDR3 covers 15 residues. Germline-derived CDR1 and CDR2 are MNHEY and SVGAGI. V was shortened by 1 base and J by 3 bases, with 12 bases between the two germline ends. DNA for the CDR3: TGTGCCAGCAGTTACTTGGGAGGGGGAGACACTGAAGCTTTCTTT. Translation: CASSYLGGGDTEAFF.

The chain recombines TRBV3-1 (or the pseudogene TRBV3-2) with TRBJ2-3, with 9 bases matching TRBD1. Germline V gene lookup returns CDR1 LGHDT and CDR2 YNNKEL (reference sequence). The CDR3 consists of 16 residues. The junction had 8 bases not matched to a gene; V was cut back by 3 bases and J by 4 bases. The CDR3, as DNA: TGTGCCAGCAGCCAGAGGGGGACAGGGACGGCAGATACGCAGTATTTT. It is translated as CASSQRGTGTADTQYF.

The genes are TRBV5-1 and TRBJ2-5; D is perhaps TRBD2 (6 bases). Between the trimmed V and J ends, which lost 3 bases and 5 bases, there was a span of 17 bases. Germline V gives CDR1 SGHRS, CDR2 YFSETQ. This CDR3 is built from 15 residues. The DNA of the CDR3 is TGCGCCAGCAGCTCTATGCCGGGACTCGATGAGACCCAGTACTTC. Protein sequence: CASSSMPGLDETQYF.

In the case of this clone: Other nucleotide sequences in the sample specify the same CDR3. This chain joins TRBV24-1 and TRBJ1-5, with 8 positions matching TRBD1. The germline V gene has CDR1 KGHDR and CDR2 SFDVKD. The CDR3 spans 16 residues. With 4 bases clipped from V and 3 bases from J, the junction kept 7 bases outside the gene matches. The CDR3 nucleotides are TGTGCCACCAGTGACCGCGGGACAGGTGACAATCAGCCCCAGCATTTT. Protein product: CATSDRGTGDNQPQHF.

This chain links TRBV5-1 with TRBJ2-1; 9 positions match TRBD1. V dropped 0 bases and J dropped 9; count of bases not matched to a gene: 10. This CDR3 spans 16 amino acids. Per germline, CDR1 SGHRS and CDR2 YFSETQ. The CDR3 is CASSLATGTGRGEQFF. CDR3 coding DNA: TGCGCCAGCAGCTTGGCCACGGGGACAGGGAGGGGTGAGCAGTTCTTC.

This chain links TRBV7-2 with TRBJ2-1, with 7 bases aligning to TRBD1. The CDR3 extends over 14 amino acids. Germline CDR1 is SGHTA and CDR2 is FQGNSA. V shed 3 bases, J shed 7 bases, and the junction held 6 bases outside the gene matches. The CDR3 spells CASSLGQFKNEQFF. Written as DNA, the CDR3 is TGTGCCAGCAGCTTGGGACAGTTTAAGAATGAGCAGTTCTTC.

This clone came up once. This chain joins TRBV5-1 and TRBJ2-7, with TRBD1 matching 10 bases. The ends lost 0 bases at V and 7 bases at J; junction bases unmatched: 16. The CDR3 is made up of 18 amino acids. Germline-derived CDR1 and CDR2 are SGHRS and YFSETQ. The CDR3 coding sequence is TGCGCCAGCAGCTTGGGTCCCTCCGGACAGGGGGGCTTAAGGGAGCAGTACTTC. Amino acids: CASSLGPSGQGGLREQYF.

This chain joins TRBV15 and TRBJ2-4; possible D gene TRBD1, 8 bases. Germline CDR1 is LNHNV and CDR2 is YYDKDF (reference sequence). Between the trimmed V and J ends, which lost 1 base and 6 bases, there was a span of 25 bases. The CDR3 contains 19 residues. This CDR3 is CATSRAGGTAGSGGNIQYF. CDR3 sequence (DNA): TGTGCCACCAGCAGAGCAGGGGGCACGGCTGGGTCGGGGGGAAACATTCAGTACTTC.

The chain recombines TRBV3-1 (or the pseudogene TRBV3-2) with TRBJ1-6; D remains ambiguous. This CDR3 region has 14 residues. Per germline, CDR1 LGHDT and CDR2 YNNKEL (reference sequence). V gave up 4 bases and J gave up 6 bases, with 10 bases separating them. CDR3 sequence: CASSLKAGNSPLHF. Here the CDR3 DNA reads TGTGCCAGCAGCCTAAAAGCGGGTAATTCACCCCTCCACTTT.

The chain is built from TRBV7-3 and TRBJ2-6; 9 positions agree with TRBD1. J was trimmed by 0 bases and V by 6 bases; bases with no gene match: 9. Germline lookup yields CDR1 SGHTA and CDR2 FQGTGA. This CDR3 is 18 amino acids long. Here the CDR3 DNA reads TGTGCCAGCAGTCCGACCGGGACAGGGTCCTCTGGGGCCAACGTCCTGACTTTC. It specifies CASSPTGTGSSGANVLTF.

This clone appeared once. J is TRBJ1-2 and V is TRBV5-1; 11 nucleotides agree with TRBD1. V was pared by 1 base and J by 7 bases, with 3 bases of the junction left unmatched. The germline CDR1 and CDR2 sequences are SGHRS and YFSETQ. This CDR3 region has 14 residues. DNA of the CDR3: TGCGCCAGCAGCTTGCGGACAGGGGGCGGTGGCTACACCTTC. It is translated as CASSLRTGGGGYTF.

This clone has more than one count but fewer than ten. The CDR3 coding sequence is TGTGCCAGTAGATTAAGCGGGGGGGACACCGGGGAGCTGTTTTTT. Protein: CASRLSGGDTGELFF. The genes are TRBV19 and TRBJ2-2, with 10 bases matching TRBD2. This CDR3 has 15 amino acids. V shed 6 bases and J 3 bases; nucleotides not matched to a gene: 4. Germline V gives CDR1 LNHDA, CDR2 SQIVND (reference sequence).